The 4 T cell receptor beta chains reported below all come from one sample, sequenced in a study of blood T cell repertoires in COVID-19. Using immunoSEQ multiplex PCR, the repertoire was profiled, and TCRdb retains in-frame clones only, with some absent. The sample holds approximately 50,000 clones, about 86% seen once. Source material: peripheral blood. The receptors stem from a woman of 80 years or more with acute or convalescent COVID-19.

The chain recombines TRBV12-3 or TRBV12-4 with TRBJ1-2, with 8 bases that match TRBD1. This CDR3 is 13 amino acids long. Unmatched junction bases numbered 4, after V lost 5 bases and J lost 5 bases. The CDR3 reads CASSGQGGYGYTF. For the CDR3, the DNA is TGTGCCAGCAGTGGACAGGGAGGGTATGGCTACACCTTC.

The chain couples TRBV6-5 to TRBJ1-1; TRBD1 matches 7 bases. The CDR3 spans 15 residues. Germline-derived CDR1 and CDR2 are MNHEY and SVGAGI. The V and J ends lost 0 bases and 5 bases, in that order; junction bases with no gene match: 6. The CDR3 DNA is TGTGCCAGCAGTTACTCAAGCAGGGGGGAAACTGAAGCTTTCTTT. Residues: CASSYSSRGETEAFF.

This rearrangement joins TRBV12-3 or TRBV12-4 to TRBJ1-1; D gene unclear. Trimming removed 3 bases at V and 5 bases at J, with 10 bases between. The CDR3 is 13 amino acids. This CDR3 is CASSLWGGTEAFF. The CDR3 bases are TGTGCCAGCAGTTTGTGGGGAGGTACTGAAGCTTTCTTT.

The sample holds a few counts of this clone. This chain connects TRBV2 to TRBJ1-5; a possible D gene is TRBD1 (5 bases). CDR1 is SNHLY, CDR2 FYNNEI, per germline. The CDR3 extends over 17 amino acids. The germline V and J ends were trimmed by 8 bases and 0 bases, with 20 bases remaining between them. CDR3 in amino acids: CASSDGGNRGSNQPQHF. Here the CDR3 DNA reads TGTGCCAGCTCCGACGGGGGTAATAGGGGTAGCAATCAGCCCCAGCATTTT.